The present T cell receptor beta chain was sequenced within a study of blood T cell repertoires in COVID-19. Study overall: Researchers got acute and convalescent COVID-19 samples from the United States, Italy and Spain. PBMCs, B-cell-depleted T cells, or T cells provided the cDNA or gDNA that made up the material.

Original processing notes: Amplifying reference gene primers gave estimates of nucleated cell counts. Repertoires were generated with immunoSEQ multiplex PCR, while TCRdb's copy carries only in-frame clones and drops some. Clone size and the V and J calls come from that table; the DNA yielded D and trimming. The repertoire holds 150,000 to 170,000 clones, about 73% seen once, with roughly 1.5% in the top ten. What was sequenced was peripheral blood. The source is a man older than 75 with acute or convalescent COVID-19.

CDR3 protein: CASRISGGQETQYF. The CDR3 DNA reads TGTGCCAGCAGGATATCAGGGGGGCAAGAGACCCAGTACTTC. The chain links TRBV7-7 to TRBJ2-5; D is perhaps TRBD1 (7 bases). Trimming removed 6 bases from V and 2 bases from J, with 13 bases in between. The CDR3 covers 14 residues. Germline assignment: CDR1 SSHAT and CDR2 FNYEAQ (reference sequence). Full variable domain (missing parts from reference TRBV7-7 and TRBJ2-5): GAGVSQSPRYKVTKRGQDVTLRCDPISSHATLYWYQQALGQGPEFLTYFNYEAQPDKSGLPSDRFSAERPEGSISTLTIQRTEQRDSAMYRCASRISGGQETQYFGPGTRLLVL.